This T cell receptor (beta chain) originates from a study of blood T cell repertoires in COVID-19. Study as a whole: PBMCs, B-cell-depleted T cells, or T cells provided the cDNA or gDNA that made up the material.

In the authors' methods: Reference gene primers were amplified, and this amplification served to estimate nucleated cell counts. Some clones are missing from TCRdb's copy, which holds only in-frame ones; the method was immunoSEQ multiplex PCR. V and J calls and clone size come straight from that table; D and trimming were deduced from the DNA. The table includes roughly 30,000 clones, roughly 89% detected once. The CDR3 is made up of 16 amino acids. Looked up from germline, CDR1 is SSHAT and CDR2 is FNYEAQ (reference sequence). Unmatched junction bases numbered 9, after V lost 5 bases and J lost 4 bases.

The chain is built from TRBV7-7 and TRBJ2-3, with 10 positions matching TRBD1. Material: peripheral blood. The sequence derives from a human donor in a cohort sampled during active COVID-19. The DNA for the CDR3 is TGTGCCAGCAGCCAGTGGGCCGGGACAGGGGCAGATACGCAGTATTTT. Protein: CASSQWAGTGADTQYF. The variable domain in full, with the rest retrieved from reference TRBV7-7 and TRBJ2-3, is GAGVSQSPRYKVTKRGQDVTLRCDPISSHATLYWYQQALGQGPEFLTYFNYEAQPDKSGLPSDRFSAERPEGSISTLTIQRTEQRDSAMYRCASSQWAGTGADTQYFGPGTRLTVL.